The 3 T cell receptor beta chains below all came from one sample that was sequenced in a study of graft-versus-host responses after intestinal transplantation. Some clones are missing from TCRdb's copy, which holds only in-frame ones; the method was immunoSEQ multiplex PCR. Among tens of thousands of clones, more than 80% were seen once, and the ten largest hold nearly 2.5%. No antigen has been identified for these receptors. The material sequenced was unstimulated CD8+ T cells sorted from spleen or lymph node cells, taken before intestinal transplant. These TCRs come from a human donor who received an intestinal transplant.

This chain connects TRBV6-1 to TRBJ2-7, with TRBD1 identical over 9 bases. V lost 9 bases, J lost 4 bases, and 10 bases stayed unmatched. The CDR3 spans 14 residues. From germline, CDR1 is MNHNS and CDR2 SASEGT. The CDR3 sequence: CASDAGTGLYEQYF. Here the CDR3 DNA reads TGTGCCAGTGATGCCGGGACAGGGTTATACGAGCAGTACTTC.

The chain is built from TRBV28 and TRBJ1-6; TRBD1 agrees at 7 bases. The V gene's germline CDR1 is MDHEN and CDR2 SYDVKM. V lost 5 bases to trimming and J lost 10 bases; unmatched junction nucleotides: 17. This CDR3 is built from 17 residues. The CDR3 coding sequence is TGTGCCAGCAGTGGGATCGTCCAGACAGGGCTATGGTCACCCCTCCACTTT. Translating gives CASSGIVQTGLWSPLHF.

V usage is TRBV28 and J usage is TRBJ2-5, with 8 bases aligning to TRBD1. This CDR3 contains 15 residues. Germline CDR1 reads MDHEN; CDR2 reads SYDVKM. J was trimmed by 2 bases and V by 7 bases; bases with no gene match: 9. Here the CDR3 reads CASTGGQGAQETQYF. CDR3 in DNA: TGTGCCAGCACCGGTGGACAGGGAGCACAAGAGACCCAGTACTTC.